These 29 T cell receptor beta chains originate from one sample sequenced in a study of blood T cell repertoires in COVID-19. Profiled with immunoSEQ multiplex PCR; TCRdb holds only in-frame clones, not every one. The sample yields more than 200,000 clones, 88% seen once. The material sequenced was peripheral blood. The receptors were sampled from a man older than 75 with acute or convalescent COVID-19.

The chain employs TRBV5-1 and TRBJ1-3; D call uncertain. From germline, CDR1 is SGHRS and CDR2 YFSETQ. Trimming removed 0 bases at V and 0 bases at J, with 4 bases between. The CDR3 is 14 amino acids. CDR3 region: CASSLDSSGNTIYF. The CDR3 nucleotides are TGCGCCAGCAGCTTGGATAGCTCTGGAAACACCATATATTTT.

The CDR3, as DNA: TGCGCCAGCAGCCAAGGGCTAGCGGGGGGGCCAAGACAGTTCTTC. As protein: CASSQGLAGGPRQFF. The chain links TRBV4-3 to TRBJ2-1; 12 bases are shared with TRBD2. The length of the CDR3 is 15 residues. V lost 1 base to trimming and J lost 13 bases; unmatched junction nucleotides: 8. Germline CDR1 and CDR2: LGHNA and YSLEER.

The chain links TRBV3-1 (or the pseudogene TRBV3-2) to TRBJ1-6, with D possibly matching TRBD1 (6 bases). The germline gives CDR1 LGHDT, CDR2 YNNKEL (reference sequence). V was cut by 4 bases and J by 7 bases, with 8 bases left in between. This CDR3 has 13 amino acids. CDR3 nucleotides: TGTGCCAGCAGCCGAGGACAGAATTCACCCCTCCACTTT. This sequence encodes CASSRGQNSPLHF.

This clone was observed a single time. The chain recombines TRBV6-1 with TRBJ1-5, with unresolved D. The V gene lost 3 bases and the J gene lost 7 bases, with 19 bases spanning the gap. The germline CDR1 and CDR2 sequences are MNHNS and SASEGT. CDR3 length: 16 residues. As DNA, the CDR3 is TGTGCCAGCAGTGAGGTTCTAGGAGGGCGTGGGCAGCCCCAGCATTTT. This codes for CASSEVLGGRGQPQHF.

This clone came up once. V and J are TRBV7-8 and TRBJ2-7; 10 bases align to TRBD2. The CDR3 consists of 16 residues. Germline-derived CDR1 and CDR2 are SGHVS and FQNEAQ. V dropped 3 bases and J dropped 4; count of bases not matched to a gene: 9. The CDR3 nucleotides are TGTGCCAGCAGCTTTTCCGGGACTAGCGCCTCTTACGAGCAGTACTTC. This gives the protein CASSFSGTSASYEQYF.

The chain uses TRBV5-4 and TRBJ2-1; D possibly corresponds to TRBD1 (6 bases). CDR3 length equals 16 residues. Germline-derived CDR1 and CDR2 are SGHNT and YYREEE (reference sequence). Trimming pared 4 bases from V and 1 base from J, leaving 15 bases between. CDR3 residues: CASSPSGATSYNEQFF. CDR3 coding DNA: TGTGCCAGCAGCCCGTCAGGGGCGACGTCCTACAATGAGCAGTTCTTC.

The V call is TRBV7-3, the J call TRBJ2-1; the match to TRBD2 covers 10 bases. This CDR3 spans 16 amino acids. Germline trimming cut 4 bases from V and 10 bases from J; bases unmatched to any gene: 13. The germline CDR1 and CDR2 sequences are SGHTA and FQGTGA. This chain's CDR3 is CASSWGAGGPFEEQFF. For the CDR3, the DNA is TGTGCCAGCAGCTGGGGAGCGGGAGGGCCCTTTGAAGAGCAGTTCTTC.

This rearrangement joins TRBV9 to TRBJ2-1; the D gene is possibly TRBD2 (6 bases). The CDR3 covers 15 residues. Germline loops: CDR1 SGDLS, CDR2 YYNGEE. Deletions cut 0 bases from V and 8 bases from J, with 15 bases between. CDR3 in amino acids: CASSVEDGSNDEQFF. The CDR3 DNA sequence: TGTGCCAGCAGCGTAGAGGACGGGAGCAACGATGAGCAGTTCTTC.

The genes are TRBV14 and TRBJ2-7; 9 nucleotides match TRBD1. The J segment lost 3 bases and the V segment lost 3 bases, leaving 6 bases of the junction unmatched. Germline CDR1 and CDR2: SGHDN and FVKESK. The CDR3 runs 15 residues. For the CDR3, the DNA is TGTGCCAGCAGCCAGGGGGGGACAGGGATCTACGAGCAGTACTTC. Protein sequence: CASSQGGTGIYEQYF.

For the CDR3, the DNA is TGTGCCAGCAGCTTGGTAGCAGGGCACAATCAGCCCCAGCATTTT. It codes for CASSLVAGHNQPQHF. V and J are TRBV5-8 and TRBJ1-5; tentatively, D is TRBD1 (5 bases). Trimming left V 0 bases short and J 3 bases short, with 10 bases between. This CDR3 region has 15 residues. The germline V gene has CDR1 SGHTS and CDR2 YDEGEE.

The chain joins TRBV5-1 to TRBJ1-2, with 7 bases that match TRBD1. This CDR3 has 13 amino acids. Looked up from germline, CDR1 is SGHRS and CDR2 is YFSETQ. V shed 4 bases and J 5 bases; nucleotides not matched to a gene: 5. The CDR3 loop reads CASSLTGLYGYTF. In DNA, the CDR3 is TGCGCCAGCAGCCTGACAGGGCTTTATGGCTACACCTTC.

V is TRBV7-2 and J is TRBJ2-7; D ambiguous. The V end lost 6 bases, the J end lost 2 bases, and 8 bases lay between the germline ends. The CDR3 extends over 12 amino acids. Germline-derived CDR1 and CDR2 are SGHTA and FQGNSA. CDR3 in amino acids: CASRSGTYEQYF. DNA of the CDR3: TGTGCCAGCAGATCCGGTACCTACGAGCAGTACTTC.

The V gene is TRBV5-1, the J gene TRBJ2-7; TRBD2 is a possible D gene (5 bases). The CDR3 length is 14 residues. V was cut by 1 base and J by 4 bases, with 12 bases left in between. From germline, CDR1 is SGHRS and CDR2 YFSETQ. The CDR3 DNA sequence: TGCGCCAGCAGCTTGAGCGGCCTAATGTACGAGCAGTACTTC. Amino acid sequence: CASSLSGLMYEQYF. Combining the CDR3 with reference TRBV5-1 and TRBJ2-7 gives the whole variable domain KAGVTQTPRYLIKTRGQQVTLSCSPISGHRSVSWYQQTPGQGLQFLFEYFSETQRNKGNFPGRFSGRQFSNSRSEMNVSTLELGDSALYLCASSLSGLMYEQYFGPGTRLTVT.

The chain recombines TRBV6-2 or TRBV6-3 with TRBJ1-4; no firm D call. The CDR3 runs to 12 residues. Per the germline V gene, CDR1 is MNHEY and CDR2 is SVGEGT. V dropped 6 bases and J dropped 8 bases, with 10 bases sitting between them. This CDR3 reads CASSPPGEKLFF. Here the CDR3 DNA reads TGTGCCAGCAGCCCCCCGGGGGAAAAACTGTTTTTT.

This sequence joins TRBV11-3 and TRBJ2-1; 11 bases are a match to TRBD2. This CDR3 comprises 17 residues. V gave up 5 bases and J gave up 9 bases; unmatched junction bases: 15. CDR1 is SGHNT, CDR2 YENEEA, per germline. CDR3 sequence reads: CASSRKILAGERGEQFF. DNA for the CDR3: TGTGCCAGCAGCCGAAAAATACTAGCGGGAGAAAGGGGTGAGCAGTTCTTC.

The chain uses TRBV6-5 and TRBJ1-2; 7 bases map to TRBD1. The CDR3 has 13 amino acids. V gave up 6 bases and J gave up 1 base; unmatched junction bases: 2. Germline values: CDR1 MNHEY, CDR2 SVGAGI. CDR3 loop: CASRRDSNYGYTF. The CDR3 DNA sequence: TGTGCCAGCAGAAGGGACAGTAACTATGGCTACACCTTC.

This sequence joins TRBV2 and TRBJ1-2, with 9 positions matching TRBD1. This CDR3 has 16 amino acids. V lost 10 bases to trimming and J lost 1 base; unmatched junction nucleotides: 13. Looked up from germline, CDR1 is SNHLY and CDR2 is FYNNEI. This CDR3 reads CATLRDRDSFNYGYTF. DNA for the CDR3: TGTGCCACTTTAAGGGACAGGGACTCCTTTAACTATGGCTACACCTTC.

The gene calls are TRBV9 and TRBJ2-7; TRBD2 agrees at 9 bases. Unmatched junction bases numbered 11, after V lost 2 bases and J lost 5 bases. This CDR3 is built from 16 residues. CDR1 and CDR2 from the germline V gene are SGDLS and YYNGEE. CDR3 amino acids: CASSVLPSGKTHEQYF. The CDR3 nucleotides are TGTGCCAGCAGCGTCCTCCCTAGCGGGAAGACCCACGAGCAGTACTTC.

V gene TRBV6-1 combines with J gene TRBJ1-5; a weak D match, TRBD1 (5 bases). CDR1 and CDR2 (germline): MNHNS, SASEGT. V lost 2 bases and J 1 base, leaving 9 bases between the germline ends. This CDR3 region has 15 residues. CDR3: CASSELQGSNQPQHF. The DNA for the CDR3 is TGTGCCAGCAGTGAATTGCAGGGAAGCAATCAGCCCCAGCATTTT.

This chain links TRBV28 with TRBJ2-2; 10 positions match TRBD2. Germline CDR1 and CDR2: MDHEN and SYDVKM. The J segment lost 5 bases and the V segment lost 4 bases, leaving 7 bases of the junction unmatched. This CDR3 spans 16 amino acids. The CDR3: CASSSLAGEETGELFF. The CDR3 bases are TGTGCCAGCAGTTCCCTAGCGGGAGAGGAAACCGGGGAGCTGTTTTTT.

J is TRBJ2-4 and V is TRBV6-2 or TRBV6-3; a possible D gene is TRBD1 (6 bases). Trimming removed 2 bases at V and 0 bases at J, with 23 bases between. CDR3 size: 20 residues. Germline CDR1 reads MNHEY; CDR2 reads SVGEGT. The CDR3 region is CASSYGFSTGSLLAKNIQYF. The CDR3 bases are TGTGCCAGCAGTTACGGATTTAGTACAGGGTCACTTTTAGCCAAAAACATTCAGTACTTC.

This chain connects TRBV11-1 to TRBJ2-5, with 13 bases fitting TRBD2. Germline-derived CDR1 and CDR2 are SGHAT and FQDESV (reference sequence). The junction had 6 bases not matched to a gene; V was cut back by 5 bases and J by 6 bases. This CDR3 spans 15 amino acids. The CDR3 DNA reads TGTGCCAGCAGCCATGGACTAGCGGGAGCCAAGACCCAGTACTTC. Translating it yields CASSHGLAGAKTQYF.

The chain carries TRBV19 and TRBJ1-1; the D gene is possibly TRBD1 (5 bases). The CDR3 contains 15 residues. V was trimmed by 5 bases and J by 1 base, leaving 14 bases between them. Germline CDR1 is LNHDA and CDR2 is SQIVND (reference sequence). Here the CDR3 DNA reads TGTGCCAGTAGTCTACCCTGGCAGGGGAACACTGAAGCTTTCTTT. Its protein is CASSLPWQGNTEAFF. The complete variable domain, with remaining parts taken from reference TRBV19 and TRBJ1-1, reads DGGITQSPKYLFRKEGQNVTLSCEQNLNHDAMYWYRQDPGQGLRLIYYSQIVNDFQKGDIAEGYSVSREKKESFPLTVTSAQKNPTAFYLCASSLPWQGNTEAFFGQGTRLTVV.

The CDR3: CASSLVTGGSYEQYF. CDR3 in DNA: TGTGCCAGTAGTCTCGTTACAGGGGGCTCCTACGAGCAGTACTTC. This chain joins TRBV19 and TRBJ2-7; TRBD1 matches 8 bases. This CDR3 comprises 15 residues. Germline-derived CDR1 and CDR2 are LNHDA and SQIVND (reference sequence). After removal of 5 bases from V and 0 bases from J, the junction contained 6 bases not matched to a gene.

V and J are TRBV7-2 and TRBJ2-7; D is perhaps TRBD1 (7 bases). In germline, CDR1 is SGHTA, CDR2 FQGNSA. The V and J ends lost 1 base and 5 bases respectively, with 12 bases between them. The CDR3 spans 14 residues. For the CDR3, the DNA is TGTGCCAGCAGCTTAGGGCAGGGGGGACACGAGCAGTACTTC. Its protein is CASSLGQGGHEQYF.

V gene TRBV28 combines with J gene TRBJ2-3; no clear D. The germline V gene encodes CDR1 MDHEN and CDR2 SYDVKM. Deletions cut 3 bases from V and 0 bases from J, with 10 bases between. The CDR3 runs to 15 residues. Here the CDR3 reads CASSFGDASTDTQYF. DNA of the CDR3: TGTGCCAGCAGTTTCGGTGATGCTAGCACAGATACGCAGTATTTT. The full variable domain, with the rest looked up from reference TRBV28 and TRBJ2-3, is DVKVTQSSRYLVKRTGEKVFLECVQDMDHENMFWYRQDPGLGLRLIYFSYDVKMKEKGDIPEGYSVSREKKERFSLILESASTNQTSMYLCASSFGDASTDTQYFGPGTRLTVL.

The J gene is TRBJ1-2, the V gene TRBV29-1; 8 bases match TRBD1. After removal of 0 bases from V and 4 bases from J, the junction contained 4 bases not matched to a gene. CDR3 size: 14 residues. Germline CDR1 SQVTM, CDR2 ANQGSEA. The CDR3 protein is CSVEDRTGLYGYTF. Here the CDR3 DNA reads TGCAGCGTTGAAGATCGGACAGGGCTCTATGGCTACACCTTC.

This clone showed up just a few times. This chain uses TRBV2 with TRBJ1-1; 10 bases map to TRBD1. Germline loops: CDR1 SNHLY, CDR2 FYNNEI. Germline trimming cut 7 bases from V and 11 bases from J; bases unmatched to any gene: 13. The CDR3 length is 14 residues. In nucleotides, the CDR3 is TGTGCCAGCACCCGGGACAGGGGCCGGGTTGGGGCTTTCTTT. Its protein product is CASTRDRGRVGAFF.

V gene TRBV2 combines with J gene TRBJ2-7; D may be TRBD1 (5 bases). The length of the CDR3 is 14 residues. From germline, CDR1 is SNHLY and CDR2 FYNNEI. V dropped 4 bases and J dropped 2 bases, with 12 bases sitting between them. CDR3 sequence (DNA): TGTGCCAGCAGTGCCCGCAGGGCGGCCTACGAGCAGTACTTC. It translates to CASSARRAAYEQYF. Variable domain in full (rest from reference TRBV2 and TRBJ2-7): EPEVTQTPSHQVTQMGQEVILRCVPISNHLYFYWYRQILGQKVEFLVSFYNNEISEKSEIFDDQFSVERPDGSNFTLKIRSTKLEDSAMYFCASSARRAAYEQYFGPGTRLTVT.